These T cell receptor beta chains were read from a single sample in a study of human T cells and chemical hapten exposure. TCRdb redid the calling of the RACE reads with MiXCR, one entry per CDR3 protein. This table holds under 90,000 distinct CDR3 sequences, 8.5% found once. The source was whole blood, collected in connection with sensitization to the hapten diphenylcyclopropenone (DPC). All receptors come from a woman in her 50s with alopecia areata. Some clones in this sample may be carry-over from other donors' samples. The CDR3 runs from the conserved cysteine through the conserved F or W. Clone size is stated in some rows and not others, as once, few, many or a class when expanded.

>TRBV3-1|NA|TRBJ2-2
CASSQEWVETGELFF
>TRBV28|few|TRBJ1-2
CASSPWSGGPGYTF
>TRBV2|few|TRBJ2-1
CASSVRAPPSVF
>TRBV19|many|TRBJ2-7
CASSIPSAYEQYF
>TRBV20-1|NA|TRBJ2-3
CSVGGIRLNVGGEQYF
>TRBV9|few|TRBJ1-5
CASSVGTGNQPQHF
>TRBV4-2|NA|TRBJ2-7
CASSAPGLTSYEQYF
>TRBV20-1|many|TRBJ2-5
CSASPGAETQYF
>TRBV5-1|many|TRBJ1-3
CASSLMPGLDSGNTIYF
>TRBV10-3|few|TRBJ2-1
CAISESKGEQFF
>TRBV12-3/TRBV12-4|many|TRBJ1-5
CASSLRSGGSNQPQHF
>TRBV29-1|NA|TRBJ1-2
CSVSLDRTPNF
>TRBV12-3/TRBV12-4|few|TRBJ2-1
CASSLGLRGDEQFF
>TRBV4-2|NA|TRBJ1-6
CASSPPGQGTSPLHF